Listed here are 24 T cell receptor beta chains from one sample, sequenced in a study of cytomegalovirus exposure and HLA in healthy donors. Amplification used 60 Vbeta primers and 13 Jbeta primers. The protocol was immunoSEQ multiplex PCR, while the TCRdb copy is restricted to in-frame clones and leaves out a portion. The table has around 180,000 clones, approximately 80% seen once. Sequenced input: PBMCs. Receptor source: a young woman in good health and CMV-seropositive.

This clone was picked up a small number of times. The V gene is TRBV6-5, the J gene TRBJ1-1; D remains ambiguous. This CDR3 has 13 residues. The V gene's germline CDR1 is MNHEY and CDR2 SVGAGI. V was trimmed by 6 bases and J by 1 base, leaving 9 bases between them. CDR3: CASRRGSNTEAFF. The CDR3 nucleotides read TGTGCCAGCAGGCGCGGATCGAACACTGAAGCTTTCTTT.

The chain joins TRBV11-1 to TRBJ2-7; no reliable D call. Per the germline V gene, CDR1 is SGHAT and CDR2 is FQDESV (reference sequence). The CDR3 has 12 residues. Between the trimmed V and J ends, which lost 5 bases and 3 bases, there was a span of 8 bases. CDR3 nucleotides: TGTGCCAGCAGCGAGGCAAACTACGAGCAGTACTTC. Encoded protein: CASSEANYEQYF. Based on the CDR3 plus reference TRBV11-1 and TRBJ2-7, the full variable domain is EAEVAQSPRYKITEKSQAVAFWCDPISGHATLYWYRQILGQGPELLVQFQDESVVDDSQLPKDRFSAERLKGVDSTLKIQPAELGDSAMYLCASSEANYEQYFGPGTRLTVT.

The chain combines TRBV7-6 with TRBJ1-1; D unclear. Germline V lookup: CDR1 SGHVS, CDR2 FNYEAQ. The CDR3 length is 15 residues. Trimming cost V 4 bases and J 0 bases, with 12 bases left between them. The CDR3 bases are TGTGCCAGCAGCTCCCCGGGGAGGGTGAACACTGAAGCTTTCTTT. This gives the protein CASSSPGRVNTEAFF.

The chain has TRBV18 and TRBJ1-2; TRBD1 matches 7 bases. Trimming cost V 3 bases and J 4 bases; bases outside gene matches: 8. The CDR3 spans 15 residues. Germline V CDR1 and CDR2: KGHSH, LQKENI. Written as DNA, the CDR3 is TGTGCCAGCTCACCGGGACAGAGACTTGCCTATGGCTACACCTTC. Its translation is CASSPGQRLAYGYTF.

The rearrangement joins TRBV4-1 to TRBJ2-7; 7 nucleotides agree with TRBD2. This CDR3 has 14 residues. With V trimmed by 1 base and J by 2 bases, 2 bases remained unmatched. Per germline, CDR1 MGHRA and CDR2 YSYEKL. In DNA form, the CDR3 reads TGCGCCAGCAGCCAAGCGGGGGGTCCCTACGAGCAGTACTTC. This encodes CASSQAGGPYEQYF.

This chain joins TRBV4-3 and TRBJ2-1, with 7 bases lining up with TRBD2. Germline lookup yields CDR1 LGHNA and CDR2 YSLEER. The trim removed 3 bases at V and 2 bases at J, leaving 10 bases unmatched. This CDR3 is 17 amino acids long. Written as DNA, the CDR3 is TGCGCCAGCAGCCATGCAGGGAAAGCGGGGACCTACAATGAGCAGTTCTTC. This translates into CASSHAGKAGTYNEQFF.

The V call is TRBV2, the J call TRBJ1-5; TRBD1 agrees at 10 bases. The CDR3 contains 14 residues. Germline V lookup: CDR1 SNHLY, CDR2 FYNNEI. V dropped 7 bases and J dropped 4; count of bases not matched to a gene: 4. In DNA form, the CDR3 reads TGTGCCAGCAAAGGACAGGGGGAAAATCAGCCCCAGCATTTT. Protein sequence: CASKGQGENQPQHF.

This rearrangement joins TRBV10-2 to TRBJ2-2; D gene ambiguous. CDR3 length: 11 amino acids. The germline V gene encodes CDR1 WSHSY and CDR2 SAAADI. Trimming pared 8 bases from V and 5 bases from J, leaving 6 bases between. Here the CDR3 reads CASGRTGELFF. DNA for the CDR3: TGCGCCAGCGGGCGAACCGGGGAGCTGTTTTTT.

Note on this clone: An end of the junction differs from the germline gene, which may be a read error. This chain links TRBV7-9 with TRBJ1-5, with 9 bases matching TRBD1. This CDR3 has 18 amino acids. In germline, CDR1 is SEHNR, CDR2 FQNEAQ (reference sequence). Here the CDR3 DNA reads TGTTCCAGCAGCTTAGCCGGGGGGACAGGGTGGCGGGATCAGCCCCAGCATTTT. Protein product: CSSSLAGGTGWRDQPQHF.

This chain links TRBV4-1 with TRBJ2-7; D may be TRBD2 (6 bases). Per germline, CDR1 MGHRA and CDR2 YSYEKL. V was shortened by 0 bases and J by 3 bases, with 9 bases between the two germline ends. The CDR3 has 14 residues. CDR3 coding DNA: TGCGCCAGCAGCCAAGAGGGGGGTTTCTACGAGCAGTACTTC. This encodes CASSQEGGFYEQYF.

The chain links TRBV6-5 to TRBJ1-6; possible D gene TRBD1, 6 bases. The CDR3 totals 15 residues. Germline CDR1 is MNHEY and CDR2 is SVGAGI. The V end lost 6 bases, the J end lost 7 bases, and 16 bases lay between the germline ends. This CDR3 is CASSYARDNNSPLHF. The CDR3 region has the DNA TGTGCCAGCAGCTACGCCCGGGACAACAATTCACCCCTCCACTTT.

The V gene is TRBV5-1, the J gene TRBJ1-2; maybe TRBD1 (5 bases). CDR1 and CDR2 from the germline V gene are SGHRS and YFSETQ. This CDR3 comprises 14 residues. The V gene lost 4 bases and the J gene lost 8 bases, with 18 bases spanning the gap. The CDR3 coding sequence is TGCGCCAGCAGCCAGACCCCCGACAGTTCGGGCTACACCTTC. Translation: CASSQTPDSSGYTF.

V and J are TRBV5-5 and TRBJ2-1; D not certain. Germline V gene lookup returns CDR1 SGHKS and CDR2 YYEKEE (reference sequence). CDR3 size: 12 residues. The V end was cut by 5 bases, the J end by 7 bases, with 10 bases between. The CDR3 DNA follows: TGTGCCAGCAGATTCTTGAGTAATGAGCAGTTCTTC. Residues: CASRFLSNEQFF.

The CDR3 here is CASSGGLLAFF. The CDR3 DNA reads TGTGCCAGCAGTGGGGGGCTCCTGGCTTTCTTT. The rearrangement joins TRBV6-1 to TRBJ1-1; TRBD1 might be the D (6 bases). The germline V gene encodes CDR1 MNHNS and CDR2 SASEGT. The V and J ends lost 4 bases and 11 bases respectively, with 11 bases between them. CDR3 size: 11 residues.

The chain carries TRBV7-9 and TRBJ2-7, with D possibly TRBD1 on 6 matching bases. The germline CDR1 and CDR2 sequences are SEHNR and FQNEAQ (reference sequence). This CDR3 region has 15 residues. Between the trimmed V and J ends, which lost 1 base and 5 bases, there was a span of 15 bases. The CDR3 protein is CASSLETVTGHEQYF. As DNA, the CDR3 is TGTGCCAGCAGCTTAGAGACAGTTACAGGGCACGAGCAGTACTTC. Together with reference TRBV7-9 and TRBJ2-7, the CDR3 gives the full variable domain: DTGVSQNPRHKITKRGQNVTFRCDPISEHNRLYWYRQTLGQGPEFLTYFQNEAQLEKSRLLSDRFSAERPKGSFSTLEIQRTEQGDSAMYLCASSLETVTGHEQYFGPGTRLTVT.

The chain has TRBV19 and TRBJ1-4; 8 bases line up with TRBD1. V shed 3 bases, J shed 7 bases, and the junction held 13 bases outside the gene matches. Germline V gene sequence: CDR1 LNHDA, CDR2 SQIVND (reference sequence). The CDR3 is 17 residues long. The CDR3 sequence: CASSIWKGGQEVEKLFF. The CDR3 DNA reads TGTGCCAGTAGTATCTGGAAGGGGGGACAGGAGGTTGAAAAACTGTTTTTT.

This clone was observed a few times. V and J are TRBV7-3 and TRBJ2-3; D is possibly TRBD1 (5 bases). The CDR3 runs 15 residues. The germline CDR1 and CDR2 sequences are SGHTA and FQGTGA. The ends were cut back, 5 bases at V and 1 base at J, with 13 bases in the middle. CDR3 sequence (DNA): TGTGCCAGCAGCCTTGGAGTAGGGGGCACAGATACGCAGTATTTT. As protein: CASSLGVGGTDTQYF. The full variable domain, completed using reference TRBV7-3 and TRBJ2-3, is GAGVSQTPSNKVTEKGKYVELRCDPISGHTALYWYRQSLGQGPEFLIYFQGTGAADDSGLPNDRFFAVRPEGSVSTLKIQRTERGDSAVYLCASSLGVGGTDTQYFGPGTRLTVL.

The V call is TRBV5-1, the J call TRBJ2-1; TRBD2 matches 9 bases. CDR1 SGHRS and CDR2 YFSETQ come from the germline V gene. V gave up 7 bases and J gave up 10 bases; unmatched junction bases: 12. This CDR3 is 14 amino acids long. The CDR3 DNA reads TGCGCCAGCTCCAGGGATAGCGGGAGTGGGGAGCAGTTCTTC. Amino acids: CASSRDSGSGEQFF. Together with reference TRBV5-1 and TRBJ2-1, the CDR3 gives the full variable domain: KAGVTQTPRYLIKTRGQQVTLSCSPISGHRSVSWYQQTPGQGLQFLFEYFSETQRNKGNFPGRFSGRQFSNSRSEMNVSTLELGDSALYLCASSRDSGSGEQFFGPGTRLTVL.

The chain joins TRBV5-1 to TRBJ1-5, with D possibly TRBD1 on 5 matching bases. The germline V gene encodes CDR1 SGHRS and CDR2 YFSETQ. The length of the CDR3 is 18 residues. Trimming left V 1 base short and J 0 bases short, with 17 bases between. Here the CDR3 reads CASSLLPPDTNSNQPQHF. CDR3 nucleotide sequence: TGCGCCAGCAGCTTGTTACCACCGGACACTAATAGCAATCAGCCCCAGCATTTT. Complete variable domain (other parts from reference TRBV5-1 and TRBJ1-5): KAGVTQTPRYLIKTRGQQVTLSCSPISGHRSVSWYQQTPGQGLQFLFEYFSETQRNKGNFPGRFSGRQFSNSRSEMNVSTLELGDSALYLCASSLLPPDTNSNQPQHFGDGTRLSIL.

This chain uses TRBV6-1 with TRBJ2-7; the match to TRBD1 covers 8 bases. Germline CDR1 reads MNHNS; CDR2 reads SASEGT. With V trimmed by 6 bases and J by 6 bases, 10 bases remained unmatched. The CDR3 sequence is 14 residues long. The chain's CDR3 is CASSPGQVVFEQYF. For the CDR3, the DNA is TGTGCCAGCAGCCCGGGACAGGTTGTATTCGAGCAGTACTTC.

The gene calls are TRBV10-3 and TRBJ2-5; 8 bases match TRBD1. The germline V gene has CDR1 ENHRY and CDR2 SYGVKD. The CDR3 loop spans 16 amino acids. V dropped 5 bases and J dropped 1; count of bases not matched to a gene: 9. CDR3 nucleotides: TGTGCCATCAGTACCACAGGAACAGGGGGCCAAGAGACCCAGTACTTC. It specifies CAISTTGTGGQETQYF.

The chain recombines TRBV6-6 with TRBJ1-1; possibly TRBD1 for D (5 bases). This CDR3 has 12 amino acids. Looked up from germline, CDR1 is MNHNY and CDR2 is SVGAGI (reference sequence). Trimming removed 0 bases from V and 11 bases from J, with 10 bases in between. The CDR3 DNA reads TGTGCCAGCAGTTACTCGGGGCTTAGGGCTTTCTTT. Translated: CASSYSGLRAFF.

The chain carries TRBV28 and TRBJ1-4; D remains ambiguous. Germline CDR1 reads MDHEN; CDR2 reads SYDVKM. The CDR3 is made up of 15 amino acids. Trimming took off 6 bases at V and 6 bases at J, with 17 bases between the two ends. CDR3 in amino acids: CASRPRKGVYEKLFF. In DNA, the CDR3 is TGTGCCAGCAGGCCCCGAAAGGGAGTATATGAAAAACTGTTTTTT. The variable domain in full, completed from reference TRBV28 and TRBJ1-4, reads DVKVTQSSRYLVKRTGEKVFLECVQDMDHENMFWYRQDPGLGLRLIYFSYDVKMKEKGDIPEGYSVSREKKERFSLILESASTNQTSMYLCASRPRKGVYEKLFFGSGTQLSVL.

This chain connects TRBV9 to TRBJ1-2; D unclear. The CDR3 is 12 amino acids. Germline CDR1 SGDLS, CDR2 YYNGEE. V lost 2 bases to trimming and J lost 8 bases, with 10 bases between them. The CDR3: CASSVGGRGYTF. In DNA, the CDR3 is TGTGCCAGCAGCGTGGGAGGGCGCGGCTACACCTTC.